This T cell receptor beta chain was sequenced in a study of regulatory T cells in long-lasting Graves disease (dated by TCRdb to the early 2020s). Regarding the research as a whole: Patients with newly diagnosed Graves' disease had been on antithyroid drugs for under 3 months. The study was conducted in China and was registered as a clinical trial. TCR sequencing covered roughly 13 persistent and 20 or so newly diagnosed Graves' disease patients, some 33 samples in total. Patients with persistent Graves' disease were compared with patients with newly diagnosed Graves' disease using TCR sequencing and RNA sequencing of peripheral blood. Results the study describes overall, beyond this receptor: Compared with newly diagnosed patients, patients with persistent Graves' disease had lower TCR Shannon entropy and fewer highly expanded clones, which suggests clonal expansion. The authors noted that the small sample size was a limitation that may lower accuracy. Preferential use of TRBV28, TRBJ1-2 and TRBJ2-5 was observed in persistent disease, whereas TRBV20-1 and TRBJ2-1 were favored in newly diagnosed disease. Patients with persistent disease shared more public clonotypes (around 2,700) than newly diagnosed patients did (around 930). Peripheral blood alone was examined, since thyroid tissue, which constituted the primary lesion, could not be accessed. Only the TCR beta chain was sequenced and analyzed.

Read against the paper, the sample's time point label means: newly diagnosed GD, antithyroid drugs for less than 3 months. For both TCR sequencing and RNA sequencing, RNA was extracted from PBMCs in TRIzol. The diagnosis of Graves' disease followed American Thyroid Association guidelines. Patients for the study were recruited at an endocrinology department in Xi'an, China. From each patient, around 9 milliliters of peripheral blood was collected into an EDTA anticoagulant tube. Ficoll Paque Plus density gradient separation was used to isolate PBMCs, and no additional T cell sorting was done. RNA quality was checked with an Agilent 2100 Bioanalyzer and agarose gel, and concentration with a NanoDrop 2000. The germline V gene yields MNHEY for CDR1 and SVGEGT for CDR2. At the junction V is shortened by 2 bases and J by 7 bases, with 12 bases in between. The CDR3 has 13 amino acids, counting the end cysteine and phenylalanine. Of all the DNA, just the CDR3 is kept, 39 bases in frame from base 1.

Receptor amplification or capture employed multiplex PCR. The listed sequencing device is Illumina HiSeq 4000. iRepertoire HTBI primers and Arm-PCR amplification of CDR3 regions were used to construct TCR beta libraries. Before sequencing, the PCR products went through gel purification. Under the source paper's analysis protocol: Gene usage analysis of CDR3 amino acid clonotypes relied on the roughly 58 TRBV and 15 or so TRBJ segments identified across samples. COPE and FqMerger were used to merge the filtered high-quality paired reads into contigs. Contigs were aligned with BLAST to IMGT TRBV, TRBD and TRBJ reference genes, and CDR3 was defined per IMGT. Clonotypes above 0.1% frequency were classified as highly expanded clones. Repertoire diversity was measured by Shannon entropy, and V-J evenness by the Gini coefficient. A clonotype was considered public if more than one individual shared it. TCRdb trimmed public reads at Q25 via fastp, called clones via MiXCR and kept in-frame beta chains. Each record represents a unique CDR3 protein, reported with the most common genes and DNA among its rows. What appears here as the V and J calls and clone size reflects TCRdb's work, not the paper's. This sample holds hundreds of thousands of distinct CDR3 sequences; approximately 16% were observed only once. The ten most abundant clones make up roughly 27% of the sample.

This clonotype was seen more than once but under ten times. This clone's antigen is unknown. The sample holds no much larger clone one base away, and base qualities are not on file. Another study also made use of these data, one on T cells in Graves' hyperthyroidism and ophthalmopathy. Reported in the second study: Stable Graves' hyperthyroidism was defined as the absence of progression to ophthalmopathy over 18 months of follow-up. Hyperthyroidism patients were newly diagnosed, with disease duration under 2 months, and aged 18 to 65 years. Any patient with an uncontrolled infection, another autoimmune disease, pregnancy or lactation was excluded. Diagnoses were based on clinical symptoms, serum thyroxine and TRAb, thyroid ultrasound and orbital computed tomography. A first-round RT-PCR of the TCR CDR3 used the HTBI primer set with the Qiagen OneStep RT-PCR kit. Most expanded thyroid clonotypes (frequency above 0.001) were also detected in blood, suggesting blood repertoires may reflect thyroid immune responses. Ophthalmopathy was separated from stable hyperthyroidism by a 13 V-J signature model, with about 86% sensitivity and around 81% specificity obtained in cross-validation and 80%/75% obtained in testing. In validation, the model predicted progression to ophthalmopathy a median of around 6.5 months before onset, with 65% to 71% sensitivity and 72.22% specificity. A discovery cohort of roughly 100 patients, 43 with Graves' ophthalmopathy and about 58 with stable Graves' hyperthyroidism, was used to find distinguishing TCR V-J signatures. Whether ophthalmopathy could be predicted prospectively was tested in an independent validation cohort made up of about 20 hyperthyroidism patients plus 17 patients who later progressed to ophthalmopathy. The roughly 100 discovery patients were randomly divided into training and test sets at a 7:3 ratio. In several Graves' hyperthyroidism patients, the study also compared T-cell repertoires from thyroid tissue with T-cell repertoires from blood. After blood sampling, hyperthyroidism patients were treated with methimazole at a starting dose of 30 mg daily, and ophthalmopathy patients were treated with high-dose intravenous methylprednisolone. Libraries were constructed in a second round of multiplex PCR, after which size selection and purification were carried out. Paired-end sequencing of the libraries was performed with 100 bp reads on an Illumina HiSeq2000. SOAPnuke was used to process the raw data, throwing out any read that contained adapters or uncalled bases, had a mean Phred below 15, or lacked an exact constant-primer or identifier match. High-quality paired reads were merged using COPE v1.2.5, and each unique nucleotide sequence was defined as a clonotype. MiTCR v1.1 was used to align the clonotypes against IMGT TRBV, TRBD and TRBJ reference segments. Analysis was restricted to V-J combinations with a frequency above 0.0001, which covered roughly 99% of repertoires. The TCS score was defined as F50 (clonal expansion) divided by E x V (chaos), with BLOSUM62-based TCRdist calculated between CDR3 peptides within each V-J. Welch's t-statistics and random forest reduced some 510 V-J features to about 12, which were used in a naive Bayes classifier (R e1071). Sample size was not statistically predetermined, and investigators were not blinded to group allocation. The paper describes TCR Vbeta CDR3 sequencing of 140 or so peripheral blood samples, made up of some 40 ophthalmopathy patients, roughly 80 hyperthyroidism patients and some 17 progressor patients.

The sequence joins TRBV6-2 or TRBV6-3 to TRBJ2-7; the D gene lacks a confident call. This TCR was recovered from a man aged 40-49 years with Graves disease. Donor details come from another sample of the same person, matched by shared clones. The material was peripheral blood mononuclear cells (PBMCs), obtained at new diagnosis, from a patient treated with antithyroid drugs. The DNA sequence follows: TGTGCCAGCAGTTACGTCGTTTCCTGGGAGCAGTACTTC. This is translated as CASSYVVSWEQYF.